This entry concerns a single TCR beta chain. The V and J ends lost 3 bases and 1 base respectively, with 24 bases between them. Germline assignment: CDR1 DFQATT and CDR2 SNEGSKA (reference sequence). This CDR3 comprises 18 residues. The entry originates in a study of early T cells in non-severe SARS-CoV-2 infection. TCRdb reprocessed the 5' RACE reads with MiXCR, giving one entry per CDR3 protein. The sample holds approximately 47,000 distinct CDR3 sequences; approximately 6% are singletons and the top ten take under 8%. The sequences come from whole blood, collected at baseline. This chain connects TRBV20-1 to TRBJ2-5; tentatively, D is TRBD1 or TRBD2 (6 bases each). The receptor was derived from an adult who was a healthcare worker with PCR-confirmed SARS-CoV-2 infection or an uninfected control (not recorded which). The DNA for the CDR3 is TGCAGTGCTAGGTGGGGGGCCTCTCCCTCGTGGGGCCAAGAGACCCAGTACTTC. Translating gives CSARWGASPSWGQETQYF.